A selection of T cell receptor beta chains follows, all from one sample in a study of blood T cell repertoires in COVID-19. Clones were read by immunoSEQ multiplex PCR, and TCRdb kept only the in-frame ones, dropping some. Found here are under 200,000 clones, around four fifths of them singletons; the top ten hold around 2.7%. The source material was peripheral blood. Source of these receptors: a man aged 70-80 years with acute or convalescent COVID-19. CDR3s include the opening cysteine and the closing phenylalanine or tryptophan. The order of the fields is D gene, J gene, clone size, V gene, CDR3 DNA, CDR3 protein. The D gene is left open where the match is weak. Not all rows give a size; the values are once, few, many and, for expanded clones, a class.

d_gene: .
j_gene: TRBJ1-1
abundance: .
v_gene: TRBV6-5
CDR3nt: TGTGCCAGCACACTTCCACAGGGAGAAGCTTTCTTT
CDR3aa: CASTLPQGEAFF

d_gene: TRBD1
j_gene: TRBJ1-3
abundance: once
v_gene: TRBV12-5
CDR3nt: TGTGCTAGTGGCCGGGGACAGGGGGTAGGAAACACCATATATTTT
CDR3aa: CASGRGQGVGNTIYF

d_gene: .
j_gene: TRBJ2-7
abundance: .
v_gene: TRBV7-2
CDR3nt: TGTGCCAGCAGCCCACCGGGGGACGAGCAGTACTTC
CDR3aa: CASSPPGDEQYF

d_gene: TRBD1
j_gene: TRBJ2-2
abundance: .
v_gene: TRBV7-8
CDR3nt: TGTGCCAGCAGCCAAGGACAGGGTAATCCGGCGAACACCGGGGAGCTGTTTTTT
CDR3aa: CASSQGQGNPANTGELFF

d_gene: .
j_gene: TRBJ1-1
abundance: .
v_gene: TRBV19
CDR3nt: TGTGCCAGTAGCACCCAAGGACAGATAAAAAACACTGAAGCTTTCTTT
CDR3aa: CASSTQGQIKNTEAFF

d_gene: TRBD1
j_gene: TRBJ1-2
abundance: once
v_gene: TRBV19
CDR3nt: TGTGCCAGTAGTCAGGACAGGGGGACAGCGTATGGCTACACCTTC
CDR3aa: CASSQDRGTAYGYTF

d_gene: TRBD1
j_gene: TRBJ1-1
abundance: .
v_gene: TRBV5-4
CDR3nt: TGTGCCAGCATAGGACAGGGCCGAGTGAACACTGAAGCTTTCTTT
CDR3aa: CASIGQGRVNTEAFF

d_gene: TRBD1
j_gene: TRBJ1-1
abundance: few
v_gene: TRBV2
CDR3nt: TGTGCCAGCAGTGAAACAGGGGGGAAGGACACTGAAGCTTTCTTT
CDR3aa: CASSETGGKDTEAFF

d_gene: .
j_gene: TRBJ2-1
abundance: .
v_gene: TRBV9
CDR3nt: TGTGCCAGCAGCGGTGGTGGGGGGAGCTCCTACAATGAGCAGTTCTTC
CDR3aa: CASSGGGGSSYNEQFF

d_gene: .
j_gene: TRBJ2-7
abundance: .
v_gene: TRBV24-1
CDR3nt: TGTGCCACCAGTGAAGGGGGACCCTCCTACGAGCAGTACTTC
CDR3aa: CATSEGGPSYEQYF

d_gene: TRBD1
j_gene: TRBJ2-5
abundance: .
v_gene: TRBV19
CDR3nt: TGTGCCAGTAGTGCCCGGGACAGGGCTGAGACCCAGTACTTC
CDR3aa: CASSARDRAETQYF

d_gene: TRBD1
j_gene: TRBJ2-7
abundance: .
v_gene: TRBV5-4
CDR3nt: TGTGCCAGCAGCTTGGACAGGGGATACGAGCAGTACTTC
CDR3aa: CASSLDRGYEQYF

d_gene: .
j_gene: TRBJ1-1
abundance: many
v_gene: TRBV18
CDR3nt: TGTGCCAGCCGGGGAGGGGAGAACACTGAAGCTTTCTTT
CDR3aa: CASRGGENTEAFF

d_gene: TRBD1
j_gene: TRBJ2-1
abundance: .
v_gene: TRBV6-6
CDR3nt: TGTGCCAGCAGTGACTGGACAGGGGGCAATGAGCAGTTCTTC
CDR3aa: CASSDWTGGNEQFF

d_gene: .
j_gene: TRBJ1-1
abundance: few
v_gene: TRBV27
CDR3nt: TGTGCCAGCAGTCCCCCAGGGGTGAACACTGAAGCTTTCTTT
CDR3aa: CASSPPGVNTEAFF

d_gene: .
j_gene: TRBJ2-7
abundance: few
v_gene: TRBV9
CDR3nt: TGTGCCAGCAGCGTAGCTCCCGCCTTAGAAGTCGAGCAGTACTTC
CDR3aa: CASSVAPALEVEQYF

d_gene: TRBD1
j_gene: TRBJ2-7
abundance: once
v_gene: TRBV5-1
CDR3nt: TGCGCCAGCAGCTTGAACCCGGGACAGGGATACGAGCAGTACTTC
CDR3aa: CASSLNPGQGYEQYF

d_gene: .
j_gene: TRBJ1-6
abundance: .
v_gene: TRBV25-1
CDR3nt: TGTGCCAGCAGTGAACGGACGGGGAATTCACCCCTCCACTTT
CDR3aa: CASSERTGNSPLHF

d_gene: .
j_gene: TRBJ2-2
abundance: many
v_gene: TRBV7-9
CDR3nt: TGTGCCAGCAGACAGAGAATGAACACCGGGGAGCTGTTTTTT
CDR3aa: CASRQRMNTGELFF

d_gene: TRBD1
j_gene: TRBJ2-7
abundance: .
v_gene: TRBV2
CDR3nt: TGTGCCAGCAGAACGGGACAGATTTACGAGCAGTACTTC
CDR3aa: CASRTGQIYEQYF

d_gene: TRBD2
j_gene: TRBJ2-3
abundance: .
v_gene: TRBV11-3
CDR3nt: TGTGCCAGCAGCTTAGCCCTAGCGGGGGGGAATACAGATACGCAGTATTTT
CDR3aa: CASSLALAGGNTDTQYF

d_gene: TRBD1
j_gene: TRBJ2-7
abundance: .
v_gene: TRBV6-5
CDR3nt: TGTGCCAGCACCCACAGGGGGCGCAACGAGCAGTACTTC
CDR3aa: CASTHRGRNEQYF

d_gene: .
j_gene: TRBJ2-1
abundance: .
v_gene: TRBV5-4
CDR3nt: TGTGCCAGCAGCTTGTGGGACTTATACAATGAGCAGTTCTTC
CDR3aa: CASSLWDLYNEQFF

d_gene: .
j_gene: TRBJ2-2
abundance: few
v_gene: TRBV7-9
CDR3nt: TGTGCCAGCAGCTTAACGGACTCCGGGGAGCTGTTTTTT
CDR3aa: CASSLTDSGELFF

d_gene: TRBD1
j_gene: TRBJ1-4
abundance: .
v_gene: TRBV7-8
CDR3nt: TGTGCCAGCAGCTTAGGGACAGGGGGATCTGAAAAACTGTTTTTT
CDR3aa: CASSLGTGGSEKLFF

d_gene: .
j_gene: TRBJ1-5
abundance: .
v_gene: TRBV19
CDR3nt: TGTGCCAGTACCATGTCCGTGACACCATATAGCAATCAGCCCCAGCATTTT
CDR3aa: CASTMSVTPYSNQPQHF

d_gene: TRBD1
j_gene: TRBJ1-5
abundance: .
v_gene: TRBV29-1
CDR3nt: TGCAGCGTTGTCTACGGGACAGGCAATCAGCCCCAGCATTTT
CDR3aa: CSVVYGTGNQPQHF

d_gene: TRBD1
j_gene: TRBJ2-7
abundance: .
v_gene: TRBV6-6
CDR3nt: TGTGCCAGCCGCAGGGGGCCCTACGAGCAGTACTTC
CDR3aa: CASRRGPYEQYF